This T cell receptor (beta chain) stems from a study of shared clonotypes between healthy human individuals. Overall study: A couple of women and three men aged 18 to 49 made up the donors.

Germline CDR1 is MDHEN and CDR2 is SYDVKM. The CDR3 is 17 residues long. J was trimmed by 3 bases and V by 3 bases; bases with no gene match: 12. Recent acute infections and vaccinations were absent in the healthy HIV-negative adult donors. Only Caucasian adults living in Nashville, Tennessee served as donors. Clones were sequenced by immunoSEQ multiplex PCR, and TCRdb holds only the in-frame ones, with some missing. The sample lists 450,000 to 500,000 clones; 70% to 80% were seen once. Material for sequencing was PBMCs. The source of this sequence is a woman aged 40 to 50 in good health. Some clones in this sample may be carry-over from other donors' samples. This chain connects TRBV28 to TRBJ2-7, with TRBD1 matching 9 bases. The CDR3 DNA reads TGTGCCAGCAGTTTCTTTAGGACAGGGGTCCCACTCTACGAGCAGTACTTC. This encodes CASSFFRTGVPLYEQYF.